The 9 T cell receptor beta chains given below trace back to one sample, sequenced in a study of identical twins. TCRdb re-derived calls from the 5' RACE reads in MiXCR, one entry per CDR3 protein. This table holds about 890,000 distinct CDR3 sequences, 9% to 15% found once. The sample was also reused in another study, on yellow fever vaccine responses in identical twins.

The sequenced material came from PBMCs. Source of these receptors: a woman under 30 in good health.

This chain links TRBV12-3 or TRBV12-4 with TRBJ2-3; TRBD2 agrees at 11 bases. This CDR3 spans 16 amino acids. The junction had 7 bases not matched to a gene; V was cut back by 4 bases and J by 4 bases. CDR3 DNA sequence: TGTGCCAGCAGTTCCTTAGCGGGGGGGCGTTCAGATACGCAGTATTTT. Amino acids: CASSSLAGGRSDTQYF.

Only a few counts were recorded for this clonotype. The CDR3 is CASSIPGLEPQHF. As DNA, the CDR3 is TGTGCCAGCAGCATCCCAGGTTTAGAGCCCCAGCATTTT. The chain carries TRBV28 and TRBJ1-5; no clear D. The CDR3 totals 13 residues. Germline values: CDR1 MDHEN, CDR2 SYDVKM. V lost 6 bases and J lost 8, with 14 bases in between.

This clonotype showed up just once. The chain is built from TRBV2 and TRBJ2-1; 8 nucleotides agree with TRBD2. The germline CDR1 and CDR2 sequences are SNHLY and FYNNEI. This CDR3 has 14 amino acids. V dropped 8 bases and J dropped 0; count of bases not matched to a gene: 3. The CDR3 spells CASGSGVSYNEQFF. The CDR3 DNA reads TGTGCCAGCGGTAGCGGGGTCTCCTACAATGAGCAGTTCTTC.

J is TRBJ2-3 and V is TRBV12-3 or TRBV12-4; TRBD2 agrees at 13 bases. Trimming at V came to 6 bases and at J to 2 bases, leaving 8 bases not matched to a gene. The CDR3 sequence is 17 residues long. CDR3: CASSPDGTSGITDTQYF. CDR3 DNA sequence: TGTGCCAGCAGCCCGGACGGGACTAGCGGGATCACAGATACGCAGTATTTT.

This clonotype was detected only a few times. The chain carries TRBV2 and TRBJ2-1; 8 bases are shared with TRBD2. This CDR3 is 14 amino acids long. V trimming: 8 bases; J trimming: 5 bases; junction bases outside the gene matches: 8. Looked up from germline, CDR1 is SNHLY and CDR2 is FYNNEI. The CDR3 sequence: CASPEGAGDNEQFF. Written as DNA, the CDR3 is TGTGCCAGCCCTGAGGGAGCGGGGGACAATGAGCAGTTCTTC.

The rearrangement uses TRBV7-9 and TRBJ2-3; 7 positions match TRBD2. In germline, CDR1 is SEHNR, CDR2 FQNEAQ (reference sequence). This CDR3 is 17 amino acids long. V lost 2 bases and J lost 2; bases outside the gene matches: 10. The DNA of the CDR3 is TGTGCCAGCAGCTTAATGGCGGGAGTCTCCGACACAGATACGCAGTATTTT. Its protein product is CASSLMAGVSDTDTQYF.

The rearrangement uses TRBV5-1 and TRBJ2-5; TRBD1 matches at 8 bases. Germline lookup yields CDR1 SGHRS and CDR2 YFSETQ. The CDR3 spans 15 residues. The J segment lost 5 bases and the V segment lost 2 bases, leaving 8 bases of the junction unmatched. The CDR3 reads CASSFRTGTIETQYF. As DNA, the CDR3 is TGCGCCAGCAGCTTCCGGACAGGGACGATTGAGACCCAGTACTTC.

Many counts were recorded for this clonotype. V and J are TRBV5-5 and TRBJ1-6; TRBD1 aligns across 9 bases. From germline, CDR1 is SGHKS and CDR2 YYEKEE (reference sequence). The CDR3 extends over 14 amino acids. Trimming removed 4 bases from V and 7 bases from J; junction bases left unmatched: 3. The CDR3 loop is CASSTGQGNSPLHF. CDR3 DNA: TGTGCCAGCAGCACGGGACAGGGAAATTCACCCCTCCACTTT.

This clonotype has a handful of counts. The CDR3 DNA follows: TGTGCCAGCAGTTACCCGACTAGCGGGATTCGCACAGATACGCAGTATTTT. As protein: CASSYPTSGIRTDTQYF. The J gene is TRBJ2-3, the V gene TRBV6-5; 11 bases line up with TRBD2. The V gene end was trimmed by 2 bases and the J gene end by 1 base; junction bases not matched to a gene: 5. Germline CDR1 is MNHEY and CDR2 is SVGAGI. This CDR3 has 17 amino acids.